This note documents a single T cell receptor (beta chain) sequence. Its binding antigen is unknown. Base-call qualities are not available, and no considerably larger clone is one nucleotide away. Receptors were amplified or captured by the immunoSEQ multiplex PCR assay. TCRdb mirrors the immuneACCESS table, restricted to in-frame sequences. Some clones are absent from its copies; in checked studies, under half trace to an unresolved V gene, and the reason for the others is unknown. The sample table holds approximately 31,000 clones, of which approximately 89% were seen once. 5.5% to 8% of the sample is held by the ten biggest clonotypes. These data are taken from a study of T cell changes during pregnancy in multiple sclerosis (dated by TCRdb to the late 2010s). About the study as a whole: Changes in the T cell repertoire over the course of pregnancy were examined in this study in women with multiple sclerosis.

From a lookup of the germline V gene (reference sequence), CDR1 and CDR2 are LNHDA and SQIVND. The junction shows trimming of 3 bases on V and 1 base on J, plus 13 bases between the germline ends. Taken from cysteine to phenylalanine, the CDR3 has 15 residues. Only the CDR3 DNA is retained, 45 bases long and in frame from the first base. The chain uses TRBV19 and TRBJ2-7; the D gene lacks a confident call. This receptor was identified in a female donor with multiple sclerosis, enrolled in a pregnancy study. The sample consisted of CD8+ T cells from peripheral blood mononuclear cells, taken in the second trimester of pregnancy. The CDR3 sequence is CASSITLSSSYEQYF. The DNA sequence reads TGTGCCAGTAGTATTACCCTAAGTAGTTCCTACGAGCAGTACTTC.